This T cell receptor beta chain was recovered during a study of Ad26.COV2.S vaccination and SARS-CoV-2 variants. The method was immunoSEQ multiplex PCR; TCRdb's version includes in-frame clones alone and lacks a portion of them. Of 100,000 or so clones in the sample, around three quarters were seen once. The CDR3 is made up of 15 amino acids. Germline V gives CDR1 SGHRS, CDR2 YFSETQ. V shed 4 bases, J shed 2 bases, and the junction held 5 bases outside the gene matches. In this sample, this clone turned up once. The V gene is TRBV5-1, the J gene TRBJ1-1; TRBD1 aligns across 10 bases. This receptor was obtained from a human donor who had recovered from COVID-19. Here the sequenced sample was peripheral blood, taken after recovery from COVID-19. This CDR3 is CASSQGTGENTEAFF. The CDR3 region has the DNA TGCGCCAGCAGCCAGGGGACAGGGGAAAACACTGAAGCTTTCTTT.